This paragraph reports one T cell receptor (beta chain). The sample holds a few counts of this clonotype. Its binding antigen is unknown. One base away there is no much larger clone; base qualities are not given. V is pruned by 11 bases and J by 1 base, leaving 11 bases of the junction without a gene match. Looking up the germline V gene yields CDR1 SGHTA and CDR2 FQGTGA. From the cysteine up to the phenylalanine, the CDR3 has a length of 15 residues. Only the CDR3 DNA is retained, 45 bases long and in frame from the first base. The data derive from a study of molecular identifiers for immune sequencing clone quantification (dated by TCRdb to about 2018). Concerning the study at large: For a replicate experiment, RNA from 20,000 or 100,000 naive CD8 T cells was divided into five aliquots, and four of the five aliquots were sequenced. CD8 T cells were used in a methods study to benchmark molecular-identifier clustering-based TCR repertoire sequencing (MIDCIRS) and TCR RNA copy counting.

The research as a whole found: Identical TCR molecules sharing a barcode could cause highly expanded clone sizes to be underestimated. About 3 recovered TCR RNA copies per cell were obtained by modeling, versus about 9 by digital PCR, implying a capture efficiency of roughly 32%. Spiked-in Jurkat TCR RNA equal to a single cell's worth was reported to be detectable even within one million naive CD8 T cells. In CMV-specific effector cells, clones with more than 20 RNA copies contained over 97% of molecules, whereas in naive cells such clones contained under 1% of molecules. Spiked-in Jurkat TCR RNA (approximately 10 copies' worth), which is not part of the donor repertoire, was contained in the naive libraries. Without barcode sub-clustering, chimeric consensus sequences inflated TCR diversity; chimeras reached as high as 47%.

Libraries were made using PCR. TCRdb shows the sequencer as NextSeq 500. Bulk TCR libraries were generated as previously described, with the TCR primers listed in Table S5 used. Purification of total RNA was performed with the Qiagen AllPrep DNA/RNA kit. Reads from multiple sequencing runs of the same library were pooled before analysis. The original pipeline was this. Reads were retained only if an exact TCR constant sequence was present, and the retained reads were trimmed to 150 nt and grouped according to their 12-nt molecular barcodes. Reads within each barcode group were sub-clustered using a 15% Levenshtein threshold, and quality-weighted consensus sequences were constructed for each RNA molecule. Non-functional sequences were excluded, and lower-count sequences lying one edit away from another sequence were also excluded. On the basis of fitting two negative binomial distributions, barcode sub-clusters with fewer than 20% of the maximum read count were discarded. The public reads were run again by TCRdb, first through fastp at Q25 and then through MiXCR, and only productive beta chains were kept. Under each unique CDR3 protein, matching rows form one entry showing the most common genes and DNA. These V and J calls derive from TCRdb rather than the authors' analysis. This sample lists approximately 40,000 distinct CDR3 sequences; 20% to 25% were detected once. Of the sample, just under 1% is held by the ten largest clones.

Libraries of naive CD8 T cells were built from anywhere between about 17,000 and 1,000,000 sorted cells, with 10%, 30% or 50% of the purified RNA used. Naive CD8 T cells were FACS-sorted as CD8+CD4-CCR7+CD45RA+ on a BD FACSAria II into RLT Plus buffer. To test detection sensitivity, Jurkat RNA equivalent to about eleven TCR copies was spiked into samples of about 17,000-1,100,000 naive CD8 T cells. Enrichment of CD8 T cells was performed with RosetteSep CD8+ T Cell Enrichment Cocktail and Ficoll-Paque, after which ACK red cell lysis was carried out. Input material: naive CD8+ T cells from blood, with Jurkat cell RNA spiked in. The label giving this sample's cell subset or site can be read as: FACS-sorted CD8+CD4-CCR7+CD45RA+ naive T cells. The receptor chain draws on TRBV7-3 and TRBJ2-5, with 9 junctional bases fitting TRBD2. This clonotype was sampled from a human donor in good health. Some libraries in this study had Jurkat cell RNA spiked in. In nucleotides, the sequence is TGTGCCGGCCGCGCGGGGGGGGGAACCCAAGAGACCCAGTACTTC. This translates into CAGRAGGGTQETQYF.